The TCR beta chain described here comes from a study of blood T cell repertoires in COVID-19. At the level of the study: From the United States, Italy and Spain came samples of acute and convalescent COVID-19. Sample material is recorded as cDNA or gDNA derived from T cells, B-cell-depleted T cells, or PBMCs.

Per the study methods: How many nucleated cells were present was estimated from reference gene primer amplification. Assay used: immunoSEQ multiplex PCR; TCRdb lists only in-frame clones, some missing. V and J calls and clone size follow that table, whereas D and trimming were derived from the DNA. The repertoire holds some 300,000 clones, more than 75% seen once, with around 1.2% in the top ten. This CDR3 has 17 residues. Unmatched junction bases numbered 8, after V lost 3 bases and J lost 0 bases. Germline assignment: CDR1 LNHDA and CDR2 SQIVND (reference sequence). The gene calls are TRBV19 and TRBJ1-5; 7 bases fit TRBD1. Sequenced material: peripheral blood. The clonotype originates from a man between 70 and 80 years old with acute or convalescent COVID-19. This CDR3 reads CASSMGTVPYSNQPQHF. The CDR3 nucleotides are TGTGCCAGTAGTATGGGGACAGTTCCCTATAGCAATCAGCCCCAGCATTTT.